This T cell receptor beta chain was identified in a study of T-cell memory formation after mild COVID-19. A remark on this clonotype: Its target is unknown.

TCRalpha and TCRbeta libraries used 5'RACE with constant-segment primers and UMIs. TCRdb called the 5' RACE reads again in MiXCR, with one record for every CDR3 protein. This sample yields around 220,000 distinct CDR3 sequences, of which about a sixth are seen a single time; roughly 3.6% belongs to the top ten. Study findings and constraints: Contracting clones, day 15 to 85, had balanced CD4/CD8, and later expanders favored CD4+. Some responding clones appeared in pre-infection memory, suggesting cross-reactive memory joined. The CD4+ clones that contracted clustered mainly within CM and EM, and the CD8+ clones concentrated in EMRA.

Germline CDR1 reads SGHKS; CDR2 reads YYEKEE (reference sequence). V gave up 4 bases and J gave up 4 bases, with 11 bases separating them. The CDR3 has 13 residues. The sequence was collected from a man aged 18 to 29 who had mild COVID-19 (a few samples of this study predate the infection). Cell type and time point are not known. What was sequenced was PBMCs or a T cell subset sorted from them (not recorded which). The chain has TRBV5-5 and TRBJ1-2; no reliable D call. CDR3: CASSRTELYGYTF. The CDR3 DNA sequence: TGTGCCAGCAGCCGGACGGAACTCTATGGCTACACCTTC.